This T cell receptor beta chain was captured in a study of blood T cell repertoires in COVID-19. At the level of the study: Whether acute or convalescent, the COVID-19 samples came from the United States, Italy and Spain.

Germline lookup yields CDR1 SGHRS and CDR2 YFSETQ. CDR3 length: 12 amino acids. The V end lost 0 bases, the J end lost 8 bases, and 8 bases lay between the germline ends. Original data processing: Nucleated cell counts were estimated from reference gene primer amplification. Clones were read by immunoSEQ multiplex PCR, and TCRdb kept only the in-frame ones, dropping some. From that table come the V and J calls and clone size; the DNA was used to work out D and trimming. The data contain about 91,000 clones, around nine tenths of them singletons. Specimen: peripheral blood. This TCR came from a woman of 80 years or more with active COVID-19. V is TRBV5-1 and J is TRBJ1-1; tentatively, D is TRBD1 (6 bases). CDR3: CASSLVQGEAFF. CDR3 nucleotides: TGCGCCAGCAGCTTGGTTCAGGGGGAAGCTTTCTTT. Using reference TRBV5-1 and TRBJ1-1 for the parts outside the CDR3, the full variable domain is KAGVTQTPRYLIKTRGQQVTLSCSPISGHRSVSWYQQTPGQGLQFLFEYFSETQRNKGNFPGRFSGRQFSNSRSEMNVSTLELGDSALYLCASSLVQGEAFFGQGTRLTVV.